Presented here are 17 T cell receptor beta chains from one specimen sequenced in a study of blood T cell repertoires in COVID-19. Sequencing used immunoSEQ multiplex PCR; TCRdb keeps in-frame clones, though not all of them. The repertoire holds around 120,000 clones, with around nine tenths as singletons. Sequencing used peripheral blood. The receptors here all came from a man in his sixties with COVID-19, enrolled during active disease.

The gene calls are TRBV28 and TRBJ1-5; tentative D call: TRBD1 (6 bases). CDR1 and CDR2 (germline): MDHEN, SYDVKM. The germline V and J ends were trimmed by 5 bases and 5 bases, with 7 bases remaining between them. The CDR3 consists of 12 residues. CDR3 DNA sequence: TGTGCCAGCAGTACAGGGTATCAGCCCCAGCATTTT. It is translated as CASSTGYQPQHF.

The gene calls are TRBV7-8 and TRBJ2-5; no firm D call. Germline V gene data show CDR1 as SGHVS and CDR2 as FQNEAQ. CDR3 size: 14 residues. Trimming took 3 bases from V and 2 from J, leaving 10 bases between them. The CDR3, as DNA: TGTGCCAGCAGCTTTAGGCGGTTTCAAGAGACCCAGTACTTC. It codes for CASSFRRFQETQYF.

The gene calls are TRBV5-1 and TRBJ2-2; the D gene is possibly TRBD2 (6 bases). Germline V gives CDR1 SGHRS, CDR2 YFSETQ. The CDR3 totals 17 residues. V gave up 4 bases and J gave up 3 bases, with 19 bases separating them. CDR3 in amino acids: CASSTGLVRGDTGELFF. In nucleotides, the CDR3 is TGCGCCAGCAGCACGGGACTTGTTAGGGGAGACACCGGGGAGCTGTTTTTT.

The chain has TRBV4-1 and TRBJ1-1; D uncertain. Germline V gives CDR1 MGHRA, CDR2 YSYEKL. V was trimmed by 0 bases and J by 5 bases, leaving 13 bases between them. The CDR3 totals 15 residues. The CDR3 sequence is CASSQEGGKGTEAFF. The DNA for the CDR3 is TGCGCCAGCAGCCAAGAAGGAGGGAAAGGTACTGAAGCTTTCTTT.

The chain uses TRBV27 and TRBJ2-5; TRBD2 agrees at 14 bases. Losses at the gene ends were 3 bases for V and 5 bases for J; bases not matched to a gene: 2. This CDR3 is 15 amino acids long. In germline, CDR1 is MNHEY, CDR2 SMNVEV (reference sequence). CDR3 amino acids: CASSLGLAGVETQYF. In DNA, the CDR3 is TGTGCCAGCAGTTTGGGACTAGCGGGAGTCGAGACCCAGTACTTC.

The rearrangement joins TRBV5-1 to TRBJ1-2; TRBD1 might be the D (5 bases). V was cut by 0 bases and J by 4 bases, with 7 bases left in between. Per germline, CDR1 SGHRS and CDR2 YFSETQ. This CDR3 contains 13 residues. Written as DNA, the CDR3 is TGCGCCAGCAGCTTGGGAGACAGCTATGGCTACACCTTC. It specifies CASSLGDSYGYTF. Full variable domain (outside the CDR3, taken from reference TRBV5-1 and TRBJ1-2): KAGVTQTPRYLIKTRGQQVTLSCSPISGHRSVSWYQQTPGQGLQFLFEYFSETQRNKGNFPGRFSGRQFSNSRSEMNVSTLELGDSALYLCASSLGDSYGYTFGSGTRLTVV.

V gene TRBV4-1 combines with J gene TRBJ1-2, with D possibly matching TRBD1 (6 bases). The CDR3 loop spans 15 amino acids. Trimming left V 2 bases short and J 4 bases short, with 14 bases between. Germline loops: CDR1 MGHRA, CDR2 YSYEKL. The CDR3 region is CASSQTGLGSYGYTF. CDR3 nucleotide sequence: TGCGCCAGCAGCCAAACAGGGTTGGGGAGCTATGGCTACACCTTC.

The V call is TRBV11-2, the J call TRBJ2-7, with D perhaps TRBD2 (6 bases). The CDR3 has 15 residues. V gave up 3 bases and J gave up 0 bases, with 12 bases separating them. Germline V gene lookup returns CDR1 SGHAT and CDR2 FQNNGV. CDR3 in amino acids: CASSLSRGSSYEQYF. The CDR3 DNA reads as TGTGCCAGCAGCTTGTCGCGGGGAAGCTCCTACGAGCAGTACTTC.

The CDR3 spells CASSFSGTSLFNEQFF. The DNA of the CDR3 is TGTGCCAGCAGCTTTTCGGGGACTAGCCTTTTCAATGAGCAGTTCTTC. The chain is built from TRBV11-3 and TRBJ2-1; TRBD2 aligns across 9 bases. CDR1 is SGHNT and CDR2 is YENEEA in the germline V gene. With V trimmed by 3 bases and J by 6 bases, 9 bases remained unmatched. The CDR3 covers 16 residues.

The J gene is TRBJ1-4, the V gene TRBV2, with D maybe TRBD1 (6 bases). Germline CDR1 reads SNHLY; CDR2 reads FYNNEI. The CDR3 totals 14 residues. Trimming left V 6 bases short and J 6 bases short, with 14 bases between. The CDR3 sequence is CASRLRDIDEKLFF. CDR3 DNA: TGTGCCAGCAGGCTCCGGGACATAGATGAAAAACTGTTTTTT.

This clone has just a few counts. The chain employs TRBV5-1 and TRBJ1-1; 9 bases map to TRBD1. CDR1 is SGHRS and CDR2 is YFSETQ in the germline V gene. The junction had 6 bases not matched to a gene; V was cut back by 0 bases and J by 6 bases. The CDR3 has 15 amino acids. CDR3 region: CASSLAPGQGAEAFF. The CDR3 nucleotides read TGCGCCAGCAGCTTGGCCCCGGGACAGGGAGCTGAAGCTTTCTTT.

This chain joins TRBV5-1 and TRBJ1-4, with TRBD1 identical over 7 bases. The CDR3 loop spans 16 amino acids. Trimming at V came to 3 bases and at J to 0 bases, leaving 5 bases not matched to a gene. The germline V gene encodes CDR1 SGHRS and CDR2 YFSETQ. CDR3 nucleotides: TGCGCCAGCAGCTACCGGGACAGTGCAACTAATGAAAAACTGTTTTTT. Protein: CASSYRDSATNEKLFF.

The chain joins TRBV6-6 to TRBJ2-3; a possible D gene is TRBD1 (5 bases). CDR3 size: 13 residues. Germline V CDR1 and CDR2: MNHNY, SVGAGI (reference sequence). The V gene lost 6 bases and the J gene lost 4 bases, with 11 bases spanning the gap. CDR3 sequence: CASRPTVADTQYF. CDR3 nucleotides: TGTGCCAGCAGGCCGACAGTCGCAGATACGCAGTATTTT.

The chain uses TRBV10-1 and TRBJ1-2, with a weak D call TRBD1 (6 bases). V lost 6 bases to trimming and J lost 6 bases, with 11 bases between them. In germline, CDR1 is WNHNN, CDR2 SYGVQD (reference sequence). The CDR3 runs to 12 residues. CDR3 DNA: TGCGCCAGCAGCGAAGGGGGAGATGGCTACACCTTC. It encodes CASSEGGDGYTF.

CDR3 protein: CATSRGGREETQYF. The CDR3 bases are TGTGCCACCAGCAGAGGGGGGAGGGAAGAGACCCAGTACTTC. The chain carries TRBV15 and TRBJ2-5, with TRBD2 identical over 7 bases. V trimming: 1 base; J trimming: 3 bases; junction bases outside the gene matches: 2. There are 14 residues in the CDR3. Per the germline V gene, CDR1 is LNHNV and CDR2 is YYDKDF (reference sequence).

This chain joins TRBV2 and TRBJ1-1; no firm D call. Germline-derived CDR1 and CDR2 are SNHLY and FYNNEI. Trimming took off 10 bases at V and 2 bases at J, with 17 bases between the two ends. The CDR3 loop spans 14 amino acids. The CDR3 spells CATVDGGGNTEAFF. CDR3 bases: TGTGCCACCGTTGACGGAGGAGGAAACACTGAAGCTTTCTTT.

This rearrangement joins TRBV7-3 to TRBJ1-1; D ambiguous. The V gene lost 2 bases and the J gene lost 1 base, with 11 bases spanning the gap. This CDR3 is 15 amino acids long. CDR1 is SGHTA and CDR2 is FQGTGA in the germline V gene. The CDR3 region is CASSLGVIQNTEAFF. In DNA, the CDR3 is TGTGCCAGCAGCTTAGGAGTCATCCAGAACACTGAAGCTTTCTTT.